These 3 T cell receptor beta chains came from one sample sequenced in a study of metastatic and nonmetastatic thyroid tumors. None of the patients had undergone any treatment ahead of thyroid surgery. TCRdb re-called clones from the PCR reads using MiXCR. Of over 45,000 clones in the sample, roughly a fifth were seen once. Specimen: blood. The receptors shown here come from a male donor with papillary thyroid cancer or a benign thyroid nodule (not recorded which). Some clones in this sample may be carry-over from other donors' samples.

The rearrangement links TRBV4-1 to TRBJ1-4; 10 bases are shared with TRBD1. Germline V lookup: CDR1 MGHRA, CDR2 YSYEKL. V trimming: 3 bases; J trimming: 7 bases; junction bases outside the gene matches: 5. The length of the CDR3 is 15 residues. CDR3 amino acids: CASSHPGTGVEKLFF. The DNA of the CDR3 is TGCGCCAGCAGCCACCCTGGGACAGGGGTTGAAAAACTGTTTTTT.

Comment on this clone: One junction end disagrees with the germline gene, perhaps due to a read error. The chain links TRBV7-6 to TRBJ2-1; no reliable D call. Germline CDR1 is SGHVS and CDR2 is FNYEAQ. CDR3 size: 15 residues. The CDR3 region is CASSSEPFSYDEQFF. Here the CDR3 DNA reads TGTGCCAGCAGCTCGGAACCCTTCTCCTACGATGAGCAGTTCTTC.

This clone was counted at least ten times. This sequence joins TRBV5-6 and TRBJ2-2; 7 nucleotides align to TRBD1. V trimming: 4 bases; J trimming: 6 bases; junction bases outside the gene matches: 15. This CDR3 is built from 17 residues. Germline CDR1 SGHDT, CDR2 YYEEEE. The CDR3 sequence is CASSPPRRQGWAGELFF. In DNA, the CDR3 is TGTGCCAGCAGCCCACCCCGAAGACAGGGCTGGGCCGGGGAGCTGTTTTTT.